One sample yielded the 25 T cell receptor beta chains listed below, sequenced in a study of CD8 T cells in ankylosing spondylitis (dated by TCRdb to 2016 to 2017). The paper's findings and limits, for the study overall: A TCR beta motif made up of fewer than 10 highly homologous amino acid variants appeared to be characteristic of blood from ankylosing spondylitis patients.

No cognate antigen is known for these TCRs. The library was generated by 5' RACE. TCRdb records Illumina HiSeq 2500 as the sequencer. TCRdb reprocessing: public reads trimmed at Q25 with fastp, clones called with MiXCR, in-frame beta chains kept. Under each unique CDR3 protein, matching rows form one entry showing the most common genes and DNA. The sample table records 390,000 or so distinct CDR3 sequences; approximately 20% of these occur just once. Roughly a sixth of the sample belongs to the ten largest clones. The sample taken for sequencing was blood, either unsorted or a sorted T cell fraction (not recorded which). The receptors here all came from a male donor with ankylosing spondylitis.

This clonotype was counted between two and nine times. The CDR3 protein is CATSRDLGQGSTGELFF. The CDR3 DNA sequence: TGTGCCACCAGCAGAGATTTGGGACAGGGGAGCACCGGGGAGCTGTTTTTT. The V call is TRBV15, the J call TRBJ2-2, with 10 bases that match TRBD1. V was clipped by 0 bases and J by 4 bases; unmatched bases: 5. The germline gives CDR1 LNHNV, CDR2 YYDKDF (reference sequence). This CDR3 has 17 residues.

The CDR3 sequence: CASSRYTYEQYF. The CDR3, as DNA: TGTGCCAGCAGTCGCTACACCTACGAGCAGTACTTC. This chain uses TRBV28 with TRBJ2-7; no reliable D call. The CDR3 has 12 residues. The germline V gene encodes CDR1 MDHEN and CDR2 SYDVKM. V shed 5 bases and J shed 2 bases, with 7 bases lying between them. Drawing the rest from reference TRBV28 and TRBJ2-7, the complete variable domain is DVKVTQSSRYLVKRTGEKVFLECVQDMDHENMFWYRQDPGLGLRLIYFSYDVKMKEKGDIPEGYSVSREKKERFSLILESASTNQTSMYLCASSRYTYEQYFGPGTRLTVT.

This rearrangement joins TRBV20-1 to TRBJ2-1; D gene unclear. The CDR3 covers 15 residues. Germline CDR1 reads DFQATT; CDR2 reads SNEGSKA (reference sequence). Trimming took off 1 base at V and 8 bases at J, with 18 bases between the two ends. CDR3 DNA: TGCAGTGCTAGAGGTAGGGTCTCCCTACGGGATGAGCAGTTCTTC. This encodes CSARGRVSLRDEQFF.

Of note for this clonotype: Compared with germline, one end of the junction differs, possibly owing to a read error. This chain links TRBV10-3 with TRBJ1-2, with a tentative D call TRBD1 (6 bases). The CDR3 covers 15 residues. In germline, CDR1 is ENHRY, CDR2 SYGVKD. The CDR3 DNA is TGTGCCGTCAGGGCCACAGGGATAGCTCTCTATGGCTACACCTTC. It yields the protein CAVRATGIALYGYTF.

The V call is TRBV27, the J call TRBJ2-3; D might be TRBD2 (7 bases). This CDR3 is built from 17 residues. V lost 3 bases to trimming and J lost 6 bases, with 22 bases between them. Germline values: CDR1 MNHEY, CDR2 SMNVEV (reference sequence). CDR3 amino acids: CASSFGLGGPWGDTQYF. CDR3 nucleotides: TGTGCCAGCAGTTTCGGTCTGGGGGGGCCGTGGGGGGATACGCAGTATTTT.

The CDR3 loop is CASSIPGEQPQHF. CDR3 nucleotide sequence: TGTGCCAGCAGCATTCCAGGGGAGCAGCCCCAGCATTTT. This rearrangement joins TRBV7-2 to TRBJ1-5; TRBD1 might be the D (6 bases). V lost 5 bases, J lost 7 bases, and 12 bases lay in between. Germline V gene lookup returns CDR1 SGHTA and CDR2 FQGNSA. The CDR3 totals 13 residues.

This chain connects TRBV5-1 to TRBJ1-4; D is perhaps TRBD1 (5 bases). Germline loops: CDR1 SGHRS, CDR2 YFSETQ. V lost 4 bases to trimming and J lost 8 bases, with 15 bases between them. This CDR3 spans 14 amino acids. The CDR3 sequence is CASSPSRAREKLFF. The DNA for the CDR3 is TGCGCCAGCAGCCCTAGCAGGGCCAGGGAAAAACTGTTTTTT. Looking up the rest from reference TRBV5-1 and TRBJ1-4 gives the full variable domain: KAGVTQTPRYLIKTRGQQVTLSCSPISGHRSVSWYQQTPGQGLQFLFEYFSETQRNKGNFPGRFSGRQFSNSRSEMNVSTLELGDSALYLCASSPSRAREKLFFGSGTQLSVL.

This clonotype turned up a few times. V and J are TRBV7-2 and TRBJ2-7; 11 bases map to TRBD2. The germline V gene has CDR1 SGHTA and CDR2 FQGNSA. V was pared by 5 bases and J by 2 bases, with 14 bases of the junction left unmatched. There are 18 residues in the CDR3. CDR3 in amino acids: CASSLTLLAGAGAYEQYF. The CDR3 bases are TGTGCCAGCAGCCTAACACTACTAGCGGGAGCGGGCGCCTACGAGCAGTACTTC.

This clonotype has more than one count but fewer than ten. The CDR3 sequence: CASSSRPGTDTQYF. The CDR3 nucleotides read TGCGCCAGCAGTTCACGACCGGGGACAGATACGCAGTATTTT. This chain links TRBV5-1 with TRBJ2-3, with D maybe TRBD2 (5 bases). Germline V gene data show CDR1 as SGHRS and CDR2 as YFSETQ. Trimming pared 5 bases from V and 3 bases from J, leaving 13 bases between. The CDR3 runs 14 residues.

The rearrangement uses TRBV20-1 and TRBJ2-3, with TRBD2 matching over 8 bases. The V and J ends lost 8 bases and 4 bases, in that order; junction bases with no gene match: 8. Germline-derived CDR1 and CDR2 are DFQATT and SNEGSKA (reference sequence). CDR3 size: 13 residues. CDR3 sequence: CSIKRESADTQYF. CDR3 sequence (DNA): TGCAGTATTAAGCGGGAGAGCGCAGATACGCAGTATTTT.

The genes are TRBV20-1 and TRBJ2-7, with D possibly TRBD2 on 5 matching bases. This CDR3 region has 14 residues. V lost 1 base, J lost 6 bases, and 16 bases lay in between. Germline V gives CDR1 DFQATT, CDR2 SNEGSKA (reference sequence). The CDR3 spells CSARVEVSAGEQYF. In DNA, the CDR3 is TGCAGTGCTAGAGTGGAGGTTAGTGCTGGCGAGCAGTACTTC.

The V and J genes are TRBV2 and TRBJ2-3, with TRBD2 identical over 9 bases. The CDR3 consists of 16 residues. The V gene's germline CDR1 is SNHLY and CDR2 FYNNEI. V shed 6 bases and J 7 bases; nucleotides not matched to a gene: 14. The CDR3, as DNA: TGTGCCAGCAGCGCACTAGGCGGGAGGGCCGGGAATACGCAGTATTTT. This sequence encodes CASSALGGRAGNTQYF. Complete variable domain (other parts from reference TRBV2 and TRBJ2-3): EPEVTQTPSHQVTQMGQEVILRCVPISNHLYFYWYRQILGQKVEFLVSFYNNEISEKSEIFDDQFSVERPDGSNFTLKIRSTKLEDSAMYFCASSALGGRAGNTQYFGPGTRLTVL.

The chain joins TRBV12-3 or TRBV12-4 to TRBJ1-5, with 10 bases lining up with TRBD1. V shed 5 bases, J shed 4 bases, and the junction held 8 bases outside the gene matches. This CDR3 spans 16 amino acids. DNA for the CDR3: TGTGCCAGCAGTCCCGGGACAGGGGTACGTAATCAGCCCCAGCATTTT. The encoded protein is CASSPGTGVRNQPQHF.

This clonotype was picked up a small number of times. The gene calls are TRBV19 and TRBJ2-1, with TRBD2 matching 11 bases. V lost 5 bases, J lost 1 base, and 10 bases stayed unmatched. CDR3 length: 18 amino acids. CDR1 and CDR2 from the germline V gene are LNHDA and SQIVND (reference sequence). The CDR3 protein is CASSLPPRLAGSYNEQFF. The CDR3 region has the DNA TGTGCCAGTAGTCTCCCCCCCCGACTAGCGGGGTCCTACAATGAGCAGTTCTTC. Variable domain in full (rest from reference TRBV19 and TRBJ2-1): DGGITQSPKYLFRKEGQNVTLSCEQNLNHDAMYWYRQDPGQGLRLIYYSQIVNDFQKGDIAEGYSVSREKKESFPLTVTSAQKNPTAFYLCASSLPPRLAGSYNEQFFGPGTRLTVL.

V usage is TRBV29-1 and J usage is TRBJ2-7; 10 bases fit TRBD1. In germline, CDR1 is SQVTM, CDR2 ANQGSEA. The CDR3 totals 14 residues. J lost 0 bases, V lost 7 bases, and 6 bases had no gene match. The CDR3 DNA sequence: TGCAGCGCTACCAGGACAGGGGGCTCCTACGAGCAGTACTTC. As protein: CSATRTGGSYEQYF.

This clonotype turned up a few times. This chain uses TRBV6-2 or TRBV6-3 with TRBJ2-7; TRBD1 is a possible D gene (6 bases). V was trimmed by 7 bases and J by 0 bases, leaving 13 bases between them. In germline, CDR1 is MNHEY, CDR2 SVGEGT. The length of the CDR3 is 14 residues. CDR3 bases: TGTGCCAGCACCGACCGGGACAACTCCTACGAGCAGTACTTC. Translation: CASTDRDNSYEQYF.

CDR3 sequence reads: CASSQVPNTGELFF. The CDR3 DNA is TGCGCCAGCAGTCAAGTCCCGAACACCGGGGAGCTGTTTTTT. This chain connects TRBV5-1 to TRBJ2-2; unclear D gene. Germline V gene sequence: CDR1 SGHRS, CDR2 YFSETQ. CDR3 length: 14 residues. The V and J ends lost 5 bases and 0 bases respectively, with 8 bases between them.

The rearrangement uses TRBV20-1 and TRBJ1-2, with TRBD1 matching over 7 bases. With V trimmed by 5 bases and J by 8 bases, 11 bases remained unmatched. Germline CDR1 and CDR2: DFQATT and SNEGSKA (reference sequence). This CDR3 has 13 amino acids. This CDR3 is CSAPGTALGGYTF. The CDR3 bases are TGCAGTGCTCCCGGGACAGCCCTTGGGGGCTACACCTTC.

This chain connects TRBV10-3 to TRBJ2-3, with 8 bases that match TRBD2. CDR1 and CDR2 from the germline V gene are ENHRY and SYGVKD. CDR3 length: 14 residues. V was pared by 8 bases and J by 5 bases, with 9 bases of the junction left unmatched. The chain's CDR3 is CAIGREGAGDTQYF. The CDR3 nucleotides read TGTGCCATCGGCCGGGAGGGCGCGGGAGATACGCAGTATTTT.

This clonotype appeared a few times. This chain uses TRBV20-1 with TRBJ1-6, with D perhaps TRBD1 (5 bases). The germline V and J ends were trimmed by 6 bases and 7 bases, with 16 bases remaining between them. The CDR3 spans 14 residues. Germline CDR1 reads DFQATT; CDR2 reads SNEGSKA (reference sequence). The CDR3: CSAFNDRGNSPLHF. The CDR3, as DNA: TGCAGTGCATTTAACGACAGAGGAAATTCACCCCTCCACTTT.

This chain connects TRBV20-1 to TRBJ2-7; D gene ambiguous. Germline CDR1 and CDR2: DFQATT and SNEGSKA (reference sequence). Trimming shortened V by 8 bases and J by 0 bases, and 11 bases separated the two germline ends. The CDR3 runs 12 residues. DNA of the CDR3: TGCAGTACCACATCTACCTCCTACGAGCAGTACTTC. This sequence encodes CSTTSTSYEQYF.

This clonotype was counted between two and nine times. The chain carries TRBV12-3 or TRBV12-4 and TRBJ2-4, with 11 positions matching TRBD2. The CDR3 length is 14 residues. The V gene end was trimmed by 10 bases and the J gene end by 2 bases; junction bases not matched to a gene: 4. CDR3 sequence reads: CATRLAGSKNIQYF. The CDR3 coding sequence is TGTGCCACCCGACTAGCGGGGTCCAAAAACATTCAGTACTTC.

This clonotype was picked up many times. The chain combines TRBV27 with TRBJ2-1, with TRBD2 matching 8 bases. The V gene's germline CDR1 is MNHEY and CDR2 SMNVEV (reference sequence). V was pared by 7 bases and J by 2 bases, with 1 base of the junction left unmatched. The CDR3 is made up of 13 amino acids. Written as DNA, the CDR3 is TGTGCCAGCACAGCGGGAGCCTACAATGAGCAGTTCTTC. Encoded protein: CASTAGAYNEQFF.

This chain connects TRBV27 to TRBJ1-5; D is ambiguous. Deletions cut 3 bases from V and 2 bases from J, with 14 bases between. The CDR3 loop spans 16 amino acids. Per the germline V gene, CDR1 is MNHEY and CDR2 is SMNVEV (reference sequence). CDR3: CASSFSPGRGNQPQHF. CDR3 sequence (DNA): TGTGCCAGCAGTTTTTCCCCAGGAAGGGGCAATCAGCCCCAGCATTTT.

Many counts were recorded for this clonotype. The V and J genes are TRBV25-1 and TRBJ2-4; 8 bases are a match to TRBD1. Germline CDR1 MGHDK, CDR2 SYGVNS. The CDR3 extends over 16 amino acids. The trim removed 4 bases at V and 3 bases at J, leaving 8 bases unmatched. CDR3 DNA sequence: TGTGCCAGCAGTGCAGAGCGACAGGGGTTCAAAAACATTCAGTACTTC. The encoded protein is CASSAERQGFKNIQYF.